These 14 T cell receptor beta chains were all obtained from the same sample, sequenced in a study of beta chain features in type 1 diabetes. Points from the study as a whole: For Type 1 diabetes patients, all four CD4+ subsets carried TCRB CDR3s that were moderately but significantly shorter.

Expressed TCRB transcripts were sequenced because the entire RNA isolate underwent reverse transcription. Sequenced by immunoSEQ multiplex PCR; TCRdb stores in-frame clones only, minus some. The table lists 600,000 to 700,000 clones, approximately 13% of them singletons. No antigens are known for them. Sequencing was performed on naive CD4+ T cells from blood. The receptors originated from a man aged 25 to 40 with type 1 diabetes.

The chain recombines TRBV2 with TRBJ1-4; no clear D. V was shortened by 6 bases and J by 3 bases, with 17 bases between the two germline ends. The CDR3 has 16 residues. Germline V CDR1 and CDR2: SNHLY, FYNNEI. CDR3 coding DNA: TGTGCCAGCAGCGTTGACGGTCAGAGAGCTAATGAAAAACTGTTTTTT. It encodes CASSVDGQRANEKLFF.

J is TRBJ2-5 and V is TRBV7-6; 11 positions match TRBD2. CDR1 is SGHVS, CDR2 FNYEAQ, per germline. This CDR3 contains 15 residues. V gave up 6 bases and J gave up 5 bases; unmatched junction bases: 8. CDR3 region: CASSYASGGPETQYF. The DNA for the CDR3 is TGTGCCAGCAGTTACGCTAGCGGGGGGCCGGAGACCCAGTACTTC. The full variable domain, completed using reference TRBV7-6 and TRBJ2-5, is GAGVSQSPRYKVTKRGQDVALRCDPISGHVSLYWYRQALGQGPEFLTYFNYEAQQDKSGLPNDRFSAERPEGSISTLTIQRTEQRDSAMYRCASSYASGGPETQYFGPGTRLLVL.

This clone has only a few counts. The chain recombines TRBV7-3 with TRBJ2-4, with a possible D match to TRBD2 (5 bases). Germline assignment: CDR1 SGHTA and CDR2 FQGTGA. The V end was cut by 6 bases, the J end by 2 bases, with 8 bases between. The CDR3 is 13 residues long. The CDR3 sequence: CASSTGTKNIQYF. CDR3 DNA sequence: TGTGCCAGCAGTACCGGGACCAAAAACATTCAGTACTTC.

J is TRBJ2-3 and V is TRBV25-1; 8 bases are a match to TRBD1. The CDR3 has 14 amino acids. Germline lookup yields CDR1 MGHDK and CDR2 SYGVNS. J lost 2 bases, V lost 4 bases, and 2 bases had no gene match. Here the CDR3 reads CASSGTGNTDTQYF. CDR3 nucleotide sequence: TGTGCCAGCAGTGGGACAGGGAACACAGATACGCAGTATTTT.

This clone was detected a few times. This chain uses TRBV19 with TRBJ2-1; weak D call: TRBD2 (5 bases). Trimming shortened V by 3 bases and J by 7 bases, and 16 bases separated the two germline ends. Germline CDR1 and CDR2: LNHDA and SQIVND (reference sequence). The CDR3 totals 15 residues. CDR3 DNA sequence: TGTGCCAGTAGTATGGGCTCCACCTCGGGGAATGAGCAGTTCTTC. Translation: CASSMGSTSGNEQFF.

The chain has TRBV30 and TRBJ1-5, with D perhaps matching TRBD1 (6 bases). The germline V and J ends were trimmed by 3 bases and 6 bases, with 18 bases remaining between them. This CDR3 has 15 amino acids. Germline CDR1 reads GTSNPN; CDR2 reads SVGIG (reference sequence). The CDR3 nucleotides are TGTGCCTGGAGCCCCCGGACAACGACAGGTCAGCCCCAGCATTTT. This encodes CAWSPRTTTGQPQHF.

This clone was observed a handful of times. The chain combines TRBV5-1 with TRBJ2-3; 7 bases are a match to TRBD2. Germline CDR1 and CDR2: SGHRS and YFSETQ. With 0 bases clipped from V and 2 bases from J, the junction kept 6 bases outside the gene matches. The CDR3 totals 16 residues. The CDR3 protein is CASSLGDYTDTDTQYF. CDR3 sequence (DNA): TGCGCCAGCAGCTTGGGGGACTACACTGACACAGATACGCAGTATTTT.

V usage is TRBV15 and J usage is TRBJ2-3; 11 bases align to TRBD1. The CDR3 runs 14 residues. The ends lost 5 bases at V and 9 bases at J; junction bases unmatched: 7. Germline V gives CDR1 LNHNV, CDR2 YYDKDF (reference sequence). The CDR3 sequence: CATSPGQGAWTQYF. CDR3 in DNA: TGTGCCACCAGCCCCGGACAGGGGGCTTGGACGCAGTATTTT.

The rearrangement joins TRBV29-1 to TRBJ1-1, with unresolved D. The CDR3 has 10 residues. Deletions cut 7 bases from V and 7 bases from J, with 10 bases between. In germline, CDR1 is SQVTM, CDR2 ANQGSEA. CDR3 sequence (DNA): TGCAGCGCCGCACCCAATGAAGCTTTCTTT. This gives the protein CSAAPNEAFF. The whole variable domain, remainder taken from reference TRBV29-1 and TRBJ1-1, is SAVISQKPSRDICQRGTSLTIQCQVDSQVTMMFWYRQQPGQSLTLIATANQGSEATYESGFVIDKFPISRPNLTFSTLTVSNMSPEDSSIYLCSAAPNEAFFGQGTRLTVV.

The rearrangement uses TRBV28 and TRBJ1-2, with 8 bases lining up with TRBD1. V shed 3 bases and J 0 bases; nucleotides not matched to a gene: 6. The germline CDR1 and CDR2 sequences are MDHEN and SYDVKM. The CDR3 runs to 16 residues. The CDR3 is CASSLTGEYPNYGYTF. The DNA for the CDR3 is TGTGCCAGCAGTTTGACAGGGGAATATCCTAACTATGGCTACACCTTC.

This clone was seen more than once but under ten times. J is TRBJ1-5 and V is TRBV6-6; tentatively, D is TRBD1 (5 bases). CDR3 length equals 16 residues. Deletions cut 0 bases from V and 10 bases from J, with 19 bases between. CDR1 and CDR2 from the germline V gene are MNHNY and SVGAGI (reference sequence). The CDR3 nucleotides read TGTGCCAGCAGTTACTCGGCGGGGACCCAGGTATTTCCCCAGCATTTT. Translating gives CASSYSAGTQVFPQHF.

The sample holds a few counts of this clone. The gene calls are TRBV7-2 and TRBJ2-1, with D possibly called TRBD1 or TRBD2 (5 bases each). The CDR3 covers 13 residues. V lost 6 bases and J 6 bases, leaving 12 bases between the germline ends. Germline V lookup: CDR1 SGHTA, CDR2 FQGNSA. DNA for the CDR3: TGTGCCAGCAGACTAGTGGGGGTCAATGAGCAGTTCTTC. Translated: CASRLVGVNEQFF. Complete variable domain (other parts from reference TRBV7-2 and TRBJ2-1): GAGVSQSPSNKVTEKGKDVELRCDPISGHTALYWYRQSLGQGLEFLIYFQGNSAPDKSGLPSDRFSAERTGGSVSTLTIQRTQQEDSAVYLCASRLVGVNEQFFGPGTRLTVL.

The table lists this clone with a few counts. The chain employs TRBV29-1 and TRBJ2-1, with unresolved D. Trimming pared 2 bases from V and 0 bases from J, leaving 2 bases between. CDR1 SQVTM and CDR2 ANQGSEA come from the germline V gene. The CDR3 covers 12 residues. The CDR3 protein is CSVEYSYNEQFF. DNA for the CDR3: TGCAGCGTTGAATACTCCTACAATGAGCAGTTCTTC.

This rearrangement joins TRBV7-9 to TRBJ2-5, with TRBD1 matching over 11 bases. The J call may not be correct, given that the DNA end is closer to TRBJ2-7. The germline V gene encodes CDR1 SEHNR and CDR2 FQNEAQ (reference sequence). This CDR3 is built from 16 residues. CDR3 residues: CASSSGQGAASDEQYF. CDR3 coding DNA: TGTGCCAGCAGCTCTGGACAGGGGGCTGCTAGCGACGAGCAGTACTTC.